The rows below give T cell receptor beta chains drawn from one sample of a study of beta chain features in type 1 diabetes. The protocol was immunoSEQ multiplex PCR, while the TCRdb copy is restricted to in-frame clones and leaves out a portion. The table has more than 150,000 clones, around an eighth seen once. Sequenced: central memory CD4+ T cells from blood. The receptors were gathered from a woman aged 18 to 35 in good health. The CDR3 runs from the conserved cysteine through the conserved F or W. The D gene is left open where the match is weak. Rows may omit the clone size; those that give it use once, few, many or a size class.

d_call	clone_size	j_call	v_call	cdr3_aa	cdr3_nt
NA	few	TRBJ2-7	TRBV7-9	CASSSYEQYF	TGTGCCAGCAGCTCCTACGAGCAGTACTTC
NA	few	TRBJ2-1	TRBV21-1	CASTYSKDRGRQFF	TGTGCCAGCACATATTCCAAGGACAGGGGGCGTCAGTTCTTC
TRBD2	NA	TRBJ2-3	TRBV9	CASSALLAGASTDTQYF	TGTGCCAGCAGCGCTCTACTAGCGGGGGCCTCCACAGATACGCAGTATTTT
TRBD1	NA	TRBJ1-2	TRBV27	CASTLLGTGGDYGYTF	TGTGCCAGCACCCTCCTCGGGACAGGGGGGGACTATGGCTACACCTTC
TRBD1	NA	TRBJ2-3	TRBV5-1	CASSWGQGGTDTQYF	TGCGCCAGCAGCTGGGGACAGGGTGGGACAGATACGCAGTATTTT
TRBD1	once	TRBJ2-1	TRBV27	CASKHGTGEYNEQFF	TGTGCCAGCAAACACGGGACAGGTGAATACAATGAGCAGTTCTTC
TRBD1	NA	TRBJ2-3	TRBV5-1	CASSKHTRTGGTDTQYF	TGCGCCAGCAGCAAGCACACCCGGACAGGGGGCACAGATACGCAGTATTTT
NA	NA	TRBJ2-1	TRBV7-9	CASSLDRDSYNEQFF	TGTGCCAGCAGCCTGGACCGGGACTCCTACAATGAGCAGTTCTTC
TRBD1	few	TRBJ2-1	TRBV27	CASRERQGQGWNEQFF	TGTGCCAGCAGAGAACGCCAGGGACAGGGGTGGAATGAGCAGTTCTTC
NA	few	TRBJ1-2	TRBV7-9	CASSLDLGGSHYTF	TGTGCCAGCAGCTTAGATCTAGGAGGCTCTCACTACACCTTC
TRBD2	NA	TRBJ2-3	TRBV30	CAWRLAGSSDTQYF	TGTGCCTGGAGACTAGCGGGGAGCTCGGATACGCAGTATTTT